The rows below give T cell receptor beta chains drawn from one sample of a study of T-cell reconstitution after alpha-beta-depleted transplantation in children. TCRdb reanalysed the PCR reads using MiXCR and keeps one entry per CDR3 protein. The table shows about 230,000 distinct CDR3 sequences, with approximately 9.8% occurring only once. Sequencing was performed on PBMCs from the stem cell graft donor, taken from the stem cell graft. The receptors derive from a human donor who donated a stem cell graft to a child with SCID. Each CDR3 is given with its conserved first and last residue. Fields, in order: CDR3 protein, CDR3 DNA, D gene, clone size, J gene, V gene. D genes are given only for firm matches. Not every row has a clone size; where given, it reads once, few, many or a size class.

cdr3_aa: CAALGDLGTGELFF
cdr3_nt: TGTGCCGCCCTGGGGGATTTGGGGACCGGGGAGCTGTTTTTT
d_call: NA
clone_size: many
j_call: TRBJ2-2
v_call: TRBV12-3/TRBV12-4

cdr3_aa: CAISEPTGGQETQYF
cdr3_nt: TGTGCCATCAGTGAGCCGACGGGAGGCCAAGAGACCCAGTACTTC
d_call: TRBD2
clone_size: NA
j_call: TRBJ2-5
v_call: TRBV10-3

cdr3_aa: CASSLEGRNTEAFF
cdr3_nt: TGCGCCAGCAGCTTGGAGGGGCGGAACACTGAAGCTTTCTTT
d_call: NA
clone_size: many
j_call: TRBJ1-1
v_call: TRBV5-1

cdr3_aa: CASSPGTGPPLLSYTF
cdr3_nt: TGCGCCAGCAGCCCCGGGACAGGACCCCCCCTATTGAGCTACACCTTC
d_call: TRBD1
clone_size: many
j_call: TRBJ1-2
v_call: TRBV5-1

cdr3_aa: CASSPPSRGTQYF
cdr3_nt: TGTGCCAGCTCACCACCCTCTAGGGGAACGCAGTATTTT
d_call: NA
clone_size: NA
j_call: TRBJ2-3
v_call: TRBV18

cdr3_aa: CASSFSTPGEQYF
cdr3_nt: TGCGCCAGCAGCTTCTCGACCCCAGGGGAGCAGTACTTC
d_call: NA
clone_size: many
j_call: TRBJ2-7
v_call: TRBV5-1

cdr3_aa: CSAISLAAPSYEQFF
cdr3_nt: TGCAGTGCAATATCACTAGCCGCGCCTTCTTACGAGCAGTTCTTC
d_call: NA
clone_size: many
j_call: TRBJ2-1
v_call: TRBV20-1

cdr3_aa: CSATLGGGGTEAFF
cdr3_nt: TGCAGTGCTACGCTGGGGGGCGGGGGCACTGAAGCTTTCTTT
d_call: NA
clone_size: many
j_call: TRBJ1-1
v_call: TRBV20-1

cdr3_aa: CSARVGGVGTGELFF
cdr3_nt: TGCAGTGCTAGGGTAGGGGGCGTCGGAACCGGGGAGCTGTTTTTT
d_call: TRBD1
clone_size: many
j_call: TRBJ2-2
v_call: TRBV20-1

cdr3_aa: CASSAGQRGQPQHF
cdr3_nt: TGTGCCAGCAGTGCGGGACAGAGGGGTCAGCCCCAGCATTTT
d_call: TRBD1
clone_size: many
j_call: TRBJ1-5
v_call: TRBV11-2

cdr3_aa: CASSRLWGDTQYF
cdr3_nt: TGTGCCAGCAGCCGTCTTTGGGGGGATACGCAGTATTTT
d_call: NA
clone_size: many
j_call: TRBJ2-3
v_call: TRBV7-7

cdr3_aa: CSVKSAQRTDMNTEAFF
cdr3_nt: TGCAGCGTTAAATCAGCACAGCGGACAGACATGAACACTGAAGCTTTCTTT
d_call: NA
clone_size: few
j_call: TRBJ1-1
v_call: TRBV29-1

cdr3_aa: CASSPDSIGTEAFF
cdr3_nt: TGTGCCAGCTCACCGGACTCCATTGGCACTGAAGCTTTCTTT
d_call: NA
clone_size: many
j_call: TRBJ1-1
v_call: TRBV18

cdr3_aa: CASSLSPEYEQYF
cdr3_nt: TGCGCCAGCAGCTTGTCGCCAGAATACGAGCAGTACTTC
d_call: NA
clone_size: NA
j_call: TRBJ2-7
v_call: TRBV5-1

cdr3_aa: CASSQDWGRGFYQPQHF
cdr3_nt: TGTGCCAGCAGCCAAGATTGGGGGCGCGGGTTCTATCAGCCCCAGCATTTT
d_call: NA
clone_size: NA
j_call: TRBJ1-5
v_call: TRBV4-2

cdr3_aa: CASSRLAGSQEQFF
cdr3_nt: TGCGCCAGCAGTCGACTAGCGGGGAGTCAGGAGCAGTTCTTC
d_call: TRBD2
clone_size: many
j_call: TRBJ2-1
v_call: TRBV5-1

cdr3_aa: CASSLRQVTGELFF
cdr3_nt: TGTGCCAGCAGCCTGAGACAGGTCACCGGGGAGCTGTTTTTT
d_call: NA
clone_size: few
j_call: TRBJ2-2
v_call: TRBV6-1

cdr3_aa: CASSSTGTGNTIYF
cdr3_nt: TGTGCCAGCAGTTCGACAGGGACGGGAAACACCATATATTTT
d_call: TRBD1
clone_size: many
j_call: TRBJ1-3
v_call: TRBV28

cdr3_aa: CASSLLRHPGETQYF
cdr3_nt: TGTGCCAGCAGCTTATTAAGACACCCGGGGGAGACCCAGTACTTC
d_call: NA
clone_size: NA
j_call: TRBJ2-5
v_call: TRBV7-9

cdr3_aa: CASSLAQGRYEQYF
cdr3_nt: TGCGCCAGCAGCTTGGCACAGGGTCGCTACGAGCAGTACTTC
d_call: NA
clone_size: many
j_call: TRBJ2-7
v_call: TRBV5-1